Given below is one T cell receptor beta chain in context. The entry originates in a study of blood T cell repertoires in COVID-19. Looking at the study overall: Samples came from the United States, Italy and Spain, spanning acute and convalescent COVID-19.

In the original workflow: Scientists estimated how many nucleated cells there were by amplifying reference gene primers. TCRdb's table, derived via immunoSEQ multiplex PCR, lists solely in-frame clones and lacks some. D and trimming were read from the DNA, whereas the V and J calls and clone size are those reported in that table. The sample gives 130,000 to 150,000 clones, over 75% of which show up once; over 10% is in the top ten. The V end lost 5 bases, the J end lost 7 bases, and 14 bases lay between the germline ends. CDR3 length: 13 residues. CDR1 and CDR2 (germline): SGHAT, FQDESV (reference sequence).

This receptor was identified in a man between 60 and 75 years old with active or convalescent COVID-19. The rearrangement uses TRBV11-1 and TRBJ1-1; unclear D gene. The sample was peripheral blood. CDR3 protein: CASSPRVGHEAFF. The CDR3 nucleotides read TGTGCCAGCAGCCCCCGGGTCGGTCATGAAGCTTTCTTT.